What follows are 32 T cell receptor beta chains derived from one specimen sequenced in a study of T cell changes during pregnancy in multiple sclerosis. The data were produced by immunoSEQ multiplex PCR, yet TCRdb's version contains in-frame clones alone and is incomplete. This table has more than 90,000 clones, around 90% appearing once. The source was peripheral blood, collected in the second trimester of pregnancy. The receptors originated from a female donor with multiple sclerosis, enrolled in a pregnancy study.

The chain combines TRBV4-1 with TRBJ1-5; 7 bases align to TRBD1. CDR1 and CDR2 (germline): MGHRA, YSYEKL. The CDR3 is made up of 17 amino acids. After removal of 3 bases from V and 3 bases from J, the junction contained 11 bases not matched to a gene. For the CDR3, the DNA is TGCGCCAGCAGCCATCACGCCGGGACAGACTTCAATCAGCCCCAGCATTTT. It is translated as CASSHHAGTDFNQPQHF.

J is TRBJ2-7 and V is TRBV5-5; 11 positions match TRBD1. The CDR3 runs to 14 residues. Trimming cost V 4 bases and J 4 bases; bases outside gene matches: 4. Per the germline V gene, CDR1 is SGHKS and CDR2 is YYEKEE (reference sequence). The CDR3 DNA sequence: TGTGCCAGCAGCAGGACAGGGGGCTCGTACGAGCAGTACTTC. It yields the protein CASSRTGGSYEQYF.

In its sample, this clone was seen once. The chain's CDR3 is CASSRTEETQYF. The CDR3 DNA reads as TGTGCCAGTAGTAGGACAGAAGAGACCCAGTACTTC. This rearrangement joins TRBV19 to TRBJ2-5; a weak D match, TRBD1 (6 bases). The CDR3 runs to 12 residues. The V end lost 4 bases, the J end lost 3 bases, and 6 bases lay between the germline ends. Germline CDR1 and CDR2: LNHDA and SQIVND (reference sequence).

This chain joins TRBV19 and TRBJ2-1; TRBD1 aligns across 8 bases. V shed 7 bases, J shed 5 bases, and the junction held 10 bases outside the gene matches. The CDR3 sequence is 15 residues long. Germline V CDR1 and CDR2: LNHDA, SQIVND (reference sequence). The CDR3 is CASIQTGGPNNEQFF. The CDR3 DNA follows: TGTGCCAGTATCCAAACAGGGGGTCCGAACAATGAGCAGTTCTTC.

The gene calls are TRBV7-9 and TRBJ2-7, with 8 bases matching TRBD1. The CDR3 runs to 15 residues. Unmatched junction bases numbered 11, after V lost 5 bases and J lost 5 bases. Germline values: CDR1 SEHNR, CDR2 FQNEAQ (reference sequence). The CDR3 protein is CASSEIPTGAHEQYF. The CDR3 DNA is TGTGCCAGCAGCGAAATACCGACAGGGGCACACGAGCAGTACTTC.

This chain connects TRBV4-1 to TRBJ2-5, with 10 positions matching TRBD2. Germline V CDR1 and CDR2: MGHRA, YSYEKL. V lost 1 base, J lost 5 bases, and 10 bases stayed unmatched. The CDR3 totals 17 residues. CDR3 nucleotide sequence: TGCGCCAGCAGCCAAGGGCTAGCGGGAGCGGGAAGGGAGACCCAGTACTTC. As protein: CASSQGLAGAGRETQYF.

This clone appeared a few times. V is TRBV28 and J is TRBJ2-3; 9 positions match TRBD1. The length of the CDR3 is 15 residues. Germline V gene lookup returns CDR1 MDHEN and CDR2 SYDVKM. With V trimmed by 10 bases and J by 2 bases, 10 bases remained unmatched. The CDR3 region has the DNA TGTGCCATCCTCCCGGGACAGGGATTCACAGATACGCAGTATTTT. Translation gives CAILPGQGFTDTQYF.

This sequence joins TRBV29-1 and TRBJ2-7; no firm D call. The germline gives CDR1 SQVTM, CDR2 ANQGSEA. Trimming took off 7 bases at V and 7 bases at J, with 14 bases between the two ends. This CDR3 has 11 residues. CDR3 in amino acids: CSAQSGREQYF. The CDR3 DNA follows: TGCAGCGCCCAATCAGGTAGAGAGCAGTACTTC.

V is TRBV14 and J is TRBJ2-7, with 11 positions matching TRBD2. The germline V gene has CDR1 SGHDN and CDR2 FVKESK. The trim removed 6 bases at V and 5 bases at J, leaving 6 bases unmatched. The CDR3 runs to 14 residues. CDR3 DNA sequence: TGTGCCAGCAGGTTAGCGGGAGGGCCCCACGAGCAGTACTTC. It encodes CASRLAGGPHEQYF.

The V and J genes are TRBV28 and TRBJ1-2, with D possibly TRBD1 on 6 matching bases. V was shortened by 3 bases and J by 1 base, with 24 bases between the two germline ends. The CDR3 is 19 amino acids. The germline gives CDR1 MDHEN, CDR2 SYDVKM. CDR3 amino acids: CASSFTTALGQNSNYGYTF. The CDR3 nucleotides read TGTGCCAGCAGTTTCACTACAGCCCTCGGACAGAACAGTAACTATGGCTACACCTTC.

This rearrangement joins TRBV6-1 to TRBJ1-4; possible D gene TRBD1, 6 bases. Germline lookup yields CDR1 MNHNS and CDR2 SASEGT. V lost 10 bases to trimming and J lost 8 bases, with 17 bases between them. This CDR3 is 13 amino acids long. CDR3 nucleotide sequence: TGTGCCACACAGGACAGAGTCGGGGAAAAACTGTTTTTT. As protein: CATQDRVGEKLFF.

The CDR3 nucleotides are TGTGCCAGCACGCCGGGACTGCTGAACACTGAAGCTTTCTTT. This gives the protein CASTPGLLNTEAFF. This chain links TRBV27 with TRBJ1-1; the D gene is possibly TRBD1 (5 bases). This CDR3 contains 14 residues. Trimming removed 7 bases from V and 0 bases from J, with 12 bases in between. The V gene's germline CDR1 is MNHEY and CDR2 SMNVEV (reference sequence).

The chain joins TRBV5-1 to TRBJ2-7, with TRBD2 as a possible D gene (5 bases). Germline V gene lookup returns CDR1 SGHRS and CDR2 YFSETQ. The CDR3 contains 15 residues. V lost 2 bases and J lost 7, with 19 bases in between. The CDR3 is CASSFRGRGRGEQYF. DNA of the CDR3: TGCGCCAGCAGCTTCAGAGGACGAGGGAGAGGGGAGCAGTACTTC.

The CDR3 loop is CASSLAGLAVQETQYF. The CDR3 DNA follows: TGTGCCAGCAGCTTGGCCGGGCTAGCGGTCCAAGAGACCCAGTACTTC. The chain has TRBV5-4 and TRBJ2-5; TRBD2 matches 7 bases. The CDR3 is 16 amino acids. Germline V CDR1 and CDR2: SGHNT, YYREEE (reference sequence). The V gene end was trimmed by 0 bases and the J gene end by 1 base; junction bases not matched to a gene: 6. Full variable domain (remainder filled in from reference TRBV5-4 and TRBJ2-5): ETGVTQSPTHLIKTRGQQVTLRCSSQSGHNTVSWYQQALGQGPQFIFQYYREEENGRGNFPPRFSGLQFPNYSSELNVNALELDDSALYLCASSLAGLAVQETQYFGPGTRLLVL.

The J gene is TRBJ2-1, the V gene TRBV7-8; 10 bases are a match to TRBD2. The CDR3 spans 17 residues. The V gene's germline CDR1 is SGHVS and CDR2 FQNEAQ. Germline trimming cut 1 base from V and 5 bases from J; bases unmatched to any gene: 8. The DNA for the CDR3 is TGTGCCAGCAGCTTAGGGTCCCTAGCGGGAGCTGACAATGAGCAGTTCTTC. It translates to CASSLGSLAGADNEQFF.

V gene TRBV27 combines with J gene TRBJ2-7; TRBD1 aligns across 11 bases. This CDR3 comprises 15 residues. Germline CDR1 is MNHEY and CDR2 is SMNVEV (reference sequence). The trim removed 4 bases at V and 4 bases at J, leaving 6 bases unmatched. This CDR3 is CASSSWTGGGYEQYF. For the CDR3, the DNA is TGTGCCAGCAGTTCTTGGACAGGGGGCGGGTACGAGCAGTACTTC.

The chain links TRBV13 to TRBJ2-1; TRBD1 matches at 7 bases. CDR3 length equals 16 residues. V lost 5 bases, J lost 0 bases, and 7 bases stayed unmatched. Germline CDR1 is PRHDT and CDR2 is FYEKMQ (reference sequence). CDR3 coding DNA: TGTGCCAGCAGCGCCAAAGACAGGGACTCCTACAATGAGCAGTTCTTC. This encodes CASSAKDRDSYNEQFF.

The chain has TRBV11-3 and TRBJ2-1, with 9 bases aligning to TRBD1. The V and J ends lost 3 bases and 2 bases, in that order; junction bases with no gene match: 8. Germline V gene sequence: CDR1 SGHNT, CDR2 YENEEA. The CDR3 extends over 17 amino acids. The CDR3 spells CASSLGQGASTYNEQFF. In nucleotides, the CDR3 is TGTGCCAGCAGCTTGGGACAGGGTGCTTCAACCTACAATGAGCAGTTCTTC.

The chain's CDR3 is CASSPGTSGRAYEQYF. The CDR3 DNA reads TGTGCCAGCAGCCCCGGGACTAGCGGGAGGGCCTACGAGCAGTACTTC. This chain connects TRBV5-4 to TRBJ2-7; the match to TRBD2 covers 16 bases. The ends lost 4 bases at V and 2 bases at J; junction bases unmatched: 3. In germline, CDR1 is SGHNT, CDR2 YYREEE (reference sequence). The CDR3 runs to 16 residues.

The CDR3 sequence is CASSVRDRGLRTEAFF. The CDR3 nucleotides read TGTGCCAGCAGCGTGCGGGACAGGGGGCTGCGGACTGAAGCTTTCTTT. J is TRBJ1-1 and V is TRBV9, with TRBD1 matching 12 bases. Germline loops: CDR1 SGDLS, CDR2 YYNGEE. The CDR3 totals 16 residues. Germline trimming cut 2 bases from V and 5 bases from J; bases unmatched to any gene: 7.

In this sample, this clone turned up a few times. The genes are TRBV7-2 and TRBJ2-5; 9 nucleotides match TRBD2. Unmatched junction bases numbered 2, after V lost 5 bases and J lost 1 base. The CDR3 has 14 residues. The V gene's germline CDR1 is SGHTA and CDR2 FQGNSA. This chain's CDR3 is CASSPSGIQETQYF. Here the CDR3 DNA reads TGTGCCAGCAGCCCTAGCGGGATCCAAGAGACCCAGTACTTC. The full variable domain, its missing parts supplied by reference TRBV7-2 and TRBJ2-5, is GAGVSQSPSNKVTEKGKDVELRCDPISGHTALYWYRQSLGQGLEFLIYFQGNSAPDKSGLPSDRFSAERTGGSVSTLTIQRTQQEDSAVYLCASSPSGIQETQYFGPGTRLLVL.

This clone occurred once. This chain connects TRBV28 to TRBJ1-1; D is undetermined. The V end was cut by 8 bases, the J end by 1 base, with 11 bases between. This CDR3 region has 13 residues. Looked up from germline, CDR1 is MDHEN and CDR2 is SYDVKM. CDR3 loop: CASRYSGNTEAFF. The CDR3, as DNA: TGTGCCAGCCGCTACTCTGGGAACACTGAAGCTTTCTTT.

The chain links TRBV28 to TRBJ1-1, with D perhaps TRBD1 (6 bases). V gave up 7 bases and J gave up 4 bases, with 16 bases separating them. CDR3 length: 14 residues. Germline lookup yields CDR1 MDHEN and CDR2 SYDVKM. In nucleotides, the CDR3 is TGTGCCAGCAAAATGATAAGGGGGGGCACTGAAGCTTTCTTT. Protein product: CASKMIRGGTEAFF.

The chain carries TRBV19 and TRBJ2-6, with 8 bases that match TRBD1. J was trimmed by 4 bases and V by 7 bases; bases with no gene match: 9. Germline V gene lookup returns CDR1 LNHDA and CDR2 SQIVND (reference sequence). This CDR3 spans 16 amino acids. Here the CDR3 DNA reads TGTGCCAGTAAGGACAGGGTCTCATCCGGGGCCAACGTCCTGACTTTC. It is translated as CASKDRVSSGANVLTF.

The CDR3 DNA follows: TGTGCCAGCAGTAGTTTACTAGCGGGAGTCCGGGAGACCCAGTACTTC. This encodes CASSSLLAGVRETQYF. The rearrangement links TRBV27 to TRBJ2-5; 11 positions match TRBD2. Germline CDR1 reads MNHEY; CDR2 reads SMNVEV (reference sequence). V gave up 5 bases and J gave up 5 bases; unmatched junction bases: 10. The CDR3 covers 16 residues.

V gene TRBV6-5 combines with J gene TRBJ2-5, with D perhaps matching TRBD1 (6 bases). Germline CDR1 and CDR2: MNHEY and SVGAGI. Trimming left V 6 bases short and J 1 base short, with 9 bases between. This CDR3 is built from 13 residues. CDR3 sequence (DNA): TGTGCCAGCAGGGAGACAGGCCAAGAGACCCAGTACTTC. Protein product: CASRETGQETQYF.

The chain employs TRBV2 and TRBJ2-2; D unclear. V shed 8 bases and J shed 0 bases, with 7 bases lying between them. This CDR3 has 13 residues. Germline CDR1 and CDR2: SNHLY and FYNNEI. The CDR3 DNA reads TGTGCCAGCGGCCTAGCGAACACCGGGGAGCTGTTTTTT. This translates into CASGLANTGELFF.

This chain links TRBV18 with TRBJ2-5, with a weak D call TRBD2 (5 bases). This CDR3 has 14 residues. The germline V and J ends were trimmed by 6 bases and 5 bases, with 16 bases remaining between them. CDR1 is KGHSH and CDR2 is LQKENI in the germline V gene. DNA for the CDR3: TGTGCCAGCTCCAAAACCGGGGTGGTGGAGACCCAGTACTTC. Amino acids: CASSKTGVVETQYF.

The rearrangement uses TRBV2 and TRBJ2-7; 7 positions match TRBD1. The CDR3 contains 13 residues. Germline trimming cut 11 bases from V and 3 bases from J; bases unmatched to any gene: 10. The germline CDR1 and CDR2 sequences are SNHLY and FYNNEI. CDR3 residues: CADRRDSLYEQYF. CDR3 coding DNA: TGTGCCGACCGCCGGGACAGTCTCTACGAGCAGTACTTC.

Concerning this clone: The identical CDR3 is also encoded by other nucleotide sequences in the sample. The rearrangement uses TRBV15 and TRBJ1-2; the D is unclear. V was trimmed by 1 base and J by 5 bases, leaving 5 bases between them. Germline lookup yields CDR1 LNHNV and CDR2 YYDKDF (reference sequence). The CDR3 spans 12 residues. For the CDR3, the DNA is TGTGCCACCAGCAGAGCGGGTTATGGCTACACCTTC. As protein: CATSRAGYGYTF.

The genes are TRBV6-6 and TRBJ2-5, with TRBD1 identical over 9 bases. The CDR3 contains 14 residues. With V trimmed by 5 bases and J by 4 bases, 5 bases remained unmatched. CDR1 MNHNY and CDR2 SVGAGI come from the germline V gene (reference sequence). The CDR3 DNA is TGTGCCAGCAGTATGACAGGGGGTCCAGAGACCCAGTACTTC. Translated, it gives CASSMTGGPETQYF.

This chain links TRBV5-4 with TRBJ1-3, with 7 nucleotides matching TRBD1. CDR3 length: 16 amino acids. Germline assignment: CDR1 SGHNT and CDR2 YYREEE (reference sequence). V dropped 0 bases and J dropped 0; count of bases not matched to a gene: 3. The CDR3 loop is CASSLEGQRSGNTIYF. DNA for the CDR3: TGTGCCAGCAGCTTGGAGGGACAGCGCTCTGGAAACACCATATATTTT. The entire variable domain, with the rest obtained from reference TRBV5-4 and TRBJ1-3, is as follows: ETGVTQSPTHLIKTRGQQVTLRCSSQSGHNTVSWYQQALGQGPQFIFQYYREEENGRGNFPPRFSGLQFPNYSSELNVNALELDDSALYLCASSLEGQRSGNTIYFGEGSWLTVV.